Shown below are 8 T cell receptor beta chains from a single sample sequenced in a study of blood T cells in healthy people across ages. Through a sample-barcoded 5' primer and a J-beta primer mix, a second PCR was run for about 6 to 11 cycles. MiXCR, run by TCRdb on the 5' RACE reads, gives a single entry per CDR3 protein. The repertoire includes roughly 800,000 distinct CDR3 sequences, 25% of them detected once, and under 4% sits in the top ten. Another study also made use of these data, one on T cells of mothers and their children.

Material for sequencing was blood. The receptors come from a boy aged 5-17 years in good health.

This clonotype was found a few times. The genes are TRBV20-1 and TRBJ1-1, with a possible D match to TRBD1 (6 bases). Trimming stripped 0 bases from V and 0 bases from J, with 17 bases between. Per germline, CDR1 DFQATT and CDR2 SNEGSKA (reference sequence). The CDR3 runs to 17 residues. In nucleotides, the CDR3 is TGCAGTGCTAGAGACGCGGTGGGCGGACAGATGAACACTGAAGCTTTCTTT. This translates into CSARDAVGGQMNTEAFF.

This clonotype was picked up a small number of times. The CDR3 spells CASSVGTDNYGYTF. The DNA for the CDR3 is TGTGCCAGCAGCGTCGGGACAGACAACTATGGCTACACCTTC. The chain recombines TRBV9 with TRBJ1-2, with 7 bases identical to TRBD1. The CDR3 runs 14 residues. Germline CDR1 and CDR2: SGDLS and YYNGEE. After removal of 2 bases from V and 2 bases from J, the junction contained 3 bases not matched to a gene. The complete variable domain, with remaining parts taken from reference TRBV9 and TRBJ1-2, reads DSGVTQTPKHLITATGQRVTLRCSPRSGDLSVYWYQQSLDQGLQFLIQYYNGEERAKGNILERFSAQQFPDLHSELNLSSLELGDSALYFCASSVGTDNYGYTFGSGTRLTVV.

This clonotype was counted between two and nine times. This chain links TRBV11-2 with TRBJ1-3, with a weak D call TRBD1 (5 bases). V was pared by 5 bases and J by 4 bases, with 12 bases between. Germline CDR1 SGHAT, CDR2 FQNNGV. The CDR3 runs 14 residues. The CDR3 bases are TGTGCCAGCAGCCCGATGAACAGGGGAAACACCATATATTTT. The encoded protein is CASSPMNRGNTIYF.

This clonotype was seen more than once but under ten times. The V gene is TRBV12-3 or TRBV12-4, the J gene TRBJ1-2; D remains ambiguous. The CDR3 has 13 residues. Trimming cost V 8 bases and J 8 bases, with 18 bases left between them. The CDR3 bases are TGTGCCAGCCGGCGGGAGGCGGCAGGAGGCTACACCTTC. It yields the protein CASRREAAGGYTF.

The chain combines TRBV6-5 with TRBJ2-5, with D possibly TRBD1 on 6 matching bases. Between the trimmed V and J ends, which lost 2 bases and 4 bases, there was a span of 11 bases. This CDR3 has 14 residues. Germline V CDR1 and CDR2: MNHEY, SVGAGI. CDR3 protein: CASSYQGTVETQYF. The CDR3 DNA is TGTGCCAGCAGTTACCAGGGGACCGTAGAGACCCAGTACTTC.

This clonotype came up a few times. This chain uses TRBV3-1 with TRBJ2-5, with 10 bases that match TRBD2. The J call may be mistaken, given a closer DNA end match to TRBJ2-1. Germline CDR1 reads LGHDT; CDR2 reads YNNKEL (reference sequence). This CDR3 is built from 16 residues. The CDR3 protein is CASSPQAGGLGDEQFF. The CDR3 DNA reads as TGTGCCAGCAGCCCACAAGCGGGGGGGCTGGGGGATGAGCAGTTCTTC.

The J gene is TRBJ2-5, the V gene TRBV20-1, with 9 bases lining up with TRBD2. The CDR3 loop spans 17 amino acids. Germline V lookup: CDR1 DFQATT, CDR2 SNEGSKA (reference sequence). V was pared by 0 bases and J by 4 bases, with 12 bases of the junction left unmatched. The CDR3: CSARDLSRLAGSETQYF. The CDR3 DNA is TGCAGTGCTAGAGATCTTAGTAGGCTAGCGGGATCAGAGACCCAGTACTTC.

V and J are TRBV20-1 and TRBJ2-3; tentatively, D is TRBD2 (6 bases). CDR1 is DFQATT, CDR2 SNEGSKA, per germline (reference sequence). Trimming shortened V by 1 base and J by 3 bases, and 14 bases separated the two germline ends. The CDR3 extends over 15 amino acids. The CDR3 spells CSARGVWGETDTQYF. The CDR3 DNA is TGCAGTGCTAGAGGGGTATGGGGGGAGACAGATACGCAGTATTTT.